This T cell receptor beta chain comes out of a study of T cell repertoires in cytomegalovirus infection. Study-wide context: Selected CMV epitopes included recently identified HLA-C-restricted ones as well as well-studied HLA-B-restricted ones. Indications came from public TCR beta signatures; they pointed to CMV infection and to a matching HLA type. Study-wide results and caveats: Cumulative public TCR beta family frequency identified carriers of CMV plus the relevant HLA. The ex vivo response showed dominance by HLA-C-restricted CMV-specific TCR beta clonotypes.

As for this clonotype: Its antigen is still unknown.

The germline V gene has CDR1 LNHNV and CDR2 YYDKDF (reference sequence). The V segment lost 3 bases and the J segment 12 bases; nucleotides outside the gene matches: 2. The CDR3 runs 11 residues. From the reads, TCRdb called clonotypes with MiXCR, one entry per CDR3 protein. The sample contains about 830,000 distinct CDR3 sequences, less than 35% of which appear only once. The TCR was taken from a human donor in good health (CMV status not recorded). Some clones in this sample may be carry-over from other donors' samples. The chain links TRBV15 to TRBJ2-1; TRBD1 matches 7 bases. The sample was cultured CD8+ T cells from PBMCs, taken from culture after CMV antigen stimulation. The CDR3 spells CATSSRQGQFF. DNA for the CDR3: TGTGCCACCAGCAGCCGACAGGGGCAGTTCTTC.